Listed below are T cell receptor beta chains from one sample, sequenced in a study of blood T cells in healthy people across ages. MiXCR, applied by TCRdb to the 5' RACE reads, yields one record per CDR3 protein. The table records 850,000 to 1,100,000 distinct CDR3 sequences, under 40% of them present only once. The source material was blood. The receptors originated from a young man in good health. CDR3s include the opening cysteine and the closing phenylalanine or tryptophan. The D gene is left open where the match is weak. Not all rows give a size; the values are once, few, many and, for expanded clones, a class.

j_gene	v_gene	abundance	d_gene	CDR3nt	CDR3aa
TRBJ1-2	TRBV6-6	-	TRBD1	TGTGCCAGCAGTTACACAACAGGGGGCAAAGGCTACACCTTC	CASSYTTGGKGYTF
TRBJ2-7	TRBV10-3	-	-	TGTGCCAGCAGTGACTCGGGGGGCTGGGGCGAGCAGTACTTC	CASSDSGGWGEQYF
TRBJ2-3	TRBV5-1	few	-	TGCGCCAGCAATAGAGATCCCACAGATACGCAGTATTTT	CASNRDPTDTQYF
TRBJ2-7	TRBV6-2/TRBV6-3	-	-	TGTGCCAGCACACAGGCCATACCCTACGAGCAGTACTTC	CASTQAIPYEQYF
TRBJ1-2	TRBV19	-	TRBD1	TGTGCCAGTCAGCCAGGGGGGAACTATGGCTACACCTTC	CASQPGGNYGYTF
TRBJ2-6	TRBV19	few	-	TGTGCCAGTAGTCAGTTTGTCTCTGGGGCCAACGTCCTGACTTTC	CASSQFVSGANVLTF
TRBJ1-2	TRBV20-1	-	-	TGCAGTGCTATTCGCGGAGATGGCTACACCTTC	CSAIRGDGYTF
TRBJ2-7	TRBV7-2	few	-	TGTGCCAGCAGCTTAGTGGGCTACAGACAGGATATTTTGTACGAGCAGTACTTC	CASSLVGYRQDILYEQYF
TRBJ2-1	TRBV6-6	few	TRBD2	TGTGCCAGCAGTTGGGGGGGTCCCTACAATGAGCAGTTCTTC	CASSWGGPYNEQFF
TRBJ2-3	TRBV7-2	many	-	TGTGCCAGCAGTTACACGGGTGATACGCAGTATTTT	CASSYTGDTQYF
TRBJ2-5	TRBV12-3/TRBV12-4	-	-	TGTGCCAGCAGTTTAGGGGGAGGTAAAGAGACCCAGTACTTC	CASSLGGGKETQYF
TRBJ1-3	TRBV4-2	many	-	TGTGCCAGCAGCCAAGAGGAGGGTAACTCTGGAAACACCATATATTTT	CASSQEEGNSGNTIYF
TRBJ1-5	TRBV6-2/TRBV6-3	few	-	TGTGCCAGCAGTTACCGAGGATTTAGCAATCAGCCCCAGCATTTT	CASSYRGFSNQPQHF
TRBJ2-1	TRBV3-1	once	TRBD2	TGTGCCAGCAGCCCCAGCGTAGCGGGGGGGCGTGGGACCTACAATGAGCAGTTCTTC	CASSPSVAGGRGTYNEQFF
TRBJ2-3	TRBV7-2	-	TRBD2	TGTGCCAGCAGCTTAGCGGCGGGCGGGGGGGTTCATACGCAGTATTTT	CASSLAAGGGVHTQYF
TRBJ1-4	TRBV6-1	-	-	TGTGCCAGCAGTGAGGGATTCTATAGGCAGGGAGTTGAAAAACTGTTTTTT	CASSEGFYRQGVEKLFF
TRBJ1-1	TRBV25-1	-	-	TGTGCCAGCACCCCTCCCGGCGCGTGGAACACTGAAGCTTTCTTT	CASTPPGAWNTEAFF
TRBJ2-5	TRBV5-1	few	-	TGCGCCAGCAGCCTTGGACAATGGGAGACCCAGTACTTC	CASSLGQWETQYF
TRBJ1-6	TRBV5-1	few	-	TGCGCCAGCAGCTCCGACACCCCGCCTAGTTCACCCCTCCACTTT	CASSSDTPPSSPLHF
TRBJ1-2	TRBV4-1	many	TRBD1	TGCGCCAGCAGCCAAGTGGTGACAGGGGGCTTTAACTATGGCTACACCTTC	CASSQVVTGGFNYGYTF
TRBJ1-4	TRBV12-3/TRBV12-4	many	-	TGTGCCAGCAGTGTGACGGCAACTAATGAAAAACTGTTTTTT	CASSVTATNEKLFF
TRBJ2-6	TRBV4-1	-	-	TGCGCCAGCAGCCATTCCGCAAGTGACGGCTCTGGGGCCAACGTCCTGACTTTC	CASSHSASDGSGANVLTF